These 8 T cell receptor beta chains share one sample of origin, sequenced in a study of CD8+ T cells in alopecia areata. RNA extraction and reverse transcription yielded cDNA as sequencing template. Assay used: immunoSEQ multiplex PCR; TCRdb lists only in-frame clones, some missing. The data contain 100,000 to 150,000 clones, roughly 57% of them singletons. As for treatment: oral pan-JAK inhibitor, 5-10 mg twice daily. The sample here was CD4+ T cells sorted from blood, taken at week 4, from a patient treated with tofacitinib. These receptors were collected from a human donor with alopecia areata.

To note about this clone: A much bigger clone sits one base away, suggesting this may be a read error. V usage is TRBV27 and J usage is TRBJ2-7; D gene ambiguous. Germline lookup yields CDR1 MNHEY and CDR2 SMNVEV (reference sequence). The CDR3 is made up of 11 amino acids. V shed 6 bases and J shed 3 bases, with 6 bases lying between them. CDR3 nucleotides: TGTGCCAGCAGCTCACTCTACGAGCAGTACTTC. It codes for CASSSLYEQYF.

Of note for this clone: The sample has other DNA sequences that encode this CDR3 too. The gene calls are TRBV5-1 and TRBJ2-2; D call uncertain. Germline assignment: CDR1 SGHRS and CDR2 YFSETQ. Between the trimmed V and J ends, which lost 0 bases and 3 bases, there was a span of 6 bases. The length of the CDR3 is 14 residues. CDR3 nucleotide sequence: TGCGCCAGCAGCTTGGCTTTGGACACCGGGGAGCTGTTTTTT. It encodes CASSLALDTGELFF.

The chain links TRBV7-2 to TRBJ2-7, with D possibly matching TRBD1 (5 bases). Germline values: CDR1 SGHTA, CDR2 FQGNSA. The CDR3 totals 16 residues. The germline V and J ends were trimmed by 0 bases and 3 bases, with 15 bases remaining between them. The CDR3 loop is CASSLAAAGLNYEQYF. Written as DNA, the CDR3 is TGTGCCAGCAGCTTAGCGGCGGCAGGGTTGAACTACGAGCAGTACTTC.

The chain joins TRBV30 to TRBJ2-7; 9 positions match TRBD1. CDR3 size: 14 residues. The germline CDR1 and CDR2 sequences are GTSNPN and SVGIG (reference sequence). V was clipped by 3 bases and J by 3 bases; unmatched bases: 6. The CDR3 region is CAWSTGTGNYEQYF. The CDR3 bases are TGTGCCTGGAGCACCGGGACAGGGAACTACGAGCAGTACTTC.

The chain carries TRBV30 and TRBJ2-5; D is ambiguous. Germline loops: CDR1 GTSNPN, CDR2 SVGIG (reference sequence). The CDR3 is 15 amino acids. Trimming removed 0 bases at V and 2 bases at J, with 13 bases between. CDR3 protein: CAWSVTPLGQETQYF. The DNA of the CDR3 is TGTGCCTGGAGTGTAACCCCCCTTGGTCAAGAGACCCAGTACTTC. Complete variable domain (other parts from reference TRBV30 and TRBJ2-5): SQTIHQWPATLVQPVGSPLSLECTVEGTSNPNLYWYRQAAGRGLQLLFYSVGIGQISSEVPQNLSASRPQDRQFILSSKKLLLSDSGFYLCAWSVTPLGQETQYFGPGTRLLVL.

The sample holds a few counts of this clone. This sequence joins TRBV7-9 and TRBJ2-5; D is perhaps TRBD2 (6 bases). This CDR3 spans 15 amino acids. The V and J ends lost 5 bases and 9 bases respectively, with 22 bases between them. Germline V gene data show CDR1 as SEHNR and CDR2 as FQNEAQ (reference sequence). DNA for the CDR3: TGTGCCAGCAGCCCAGACGCCGGACAAAGGAGGGCCCAGTACTTC. It encodes CASSPDAGQRRAQYF. The variable domain in full, with the rest retrieved from reference TRBV7-9 and TRBJ2-5, is DTGVSQNPRHKITKRGQNVTFRCDPISEHNRLYWYRQTLGQGPEFLTYFQNEAQLEKSRLLSDRFSAERPKGSFSTLEIQRTEQGDSAMYLCASSPDAGQRRAQYFGPGTRLLVL.

A few counts support this clone. The J gene is TRBJ2-2, the V gene TRBV27; a weak D match, TRBD1 (6 bases). CDR1 MNHEY and CDR2 SMNVEV come from the germline V gene (reference sequence). This CDR3 has 15 amino acids. V lost 6 bases and J lost 5, with 16 bases in between. Written as DNA, the CDR3 is TGTGCCAGCAGCCTCCGGGACATCGGGACCGGGGAGCTGTTTTTT. Translating gives CASSLRDIGTGELFF.

About this clone: The same CDR3 can be traced to other DNA sequences in this sample. V usage is TRBV29-1 and J usage is TRBJ1-1, with TRBD1 matching over 7 bases. V was pared by 7 bases and J by 0 bases, with 2 bases of the junction left unmatched. The germline V gene has CDR1 SQVTM and CDR2 ANQGSEA. CDR3 length equals 12 residues. The CDR3 is CSAGTVNTEAFF. The CDR3 nucleotides read TGCAGCGCTGGGACAGTGAACACTGAAGCTTTCTTT.